These 2 T cell receptor beta chains were all obtained from the same sample, sequenced in a study of T cell changes during pregnancy in multiple sclerosis. Profiling relied on immunoSEQ multiplex PCR, and the TCRdb table lists in-frame clones only, not all of them. Counted here are nearly 110,000 clones, roughly nine tenths occurring once; the ten biggest clones make up roughly 1.5%. This sample comprised peripheral blood, obtained before pregnancy. These receptors were taken from a female donor with multiple sclerosis, enrolled in a pregnancy study.

This clone was found once. V usage is TRBV29-1 and J usage is TRBJ1-3; D gene ambiguous. Germline V lookup: CDR1 SQVTM, CDR2 ANQGSEA. The CDR3 extends over 12 amino acids. Trimming took off 7 bases at V and 0 bases at J, with 7 bases between the two ends. The CDR3 sequence: CSALFSGNTIYF. CDR3 bases: TGCAGCGCTCTGTTCTCTGGAAACACCATATATTTT.

V usage is TRBV15 and J usage is TRBJ2-5; no clear D gene. The ends were cut back, 0 bases at V and 2 bases at J, with 7 bases in the middle. CDR1 is LNHNV and CDR2 is YYDKDF in the germline V gene (reference sequence). This CDR3 is 14 amino acids long. The CDR3 region has the DNA TGTGCCACCAGCAGAGAGAGAGCTCAAGAGACCCAGTACTTC. Translation gives CATSRERAQETQYF.